This is a list of T cell receptor beta chains from one sample in a study of T cells in localized non-small cell lung cancer. Only in-frame clones appear in the TCRdb table, and some are missing; sequencing was by immunoSEQ multiplex PCR. The repertoire has about 24,000 clones, under 90% of them found once; the top ten carry 22%. The material sequenced was peripheral blood, taken before any cancer treatment. These receptors all stem from a man aged 35 to 69 with stage I squamous cell lung carcinoma. Both conserved end residues are part of each CDR3.

v_call	j_call	cdr3_aa
TRBV28	TRBJ2-7	CASKVQGEVYEQYF
TRBV7-9	TRBJ1-1	CASRPLGIEAFF
TRBV7-2	TRBJ1-4	CASSSRDRGLGNEKLFF
TRBV27	TRBJ2-5	CASSYIAGQETQYF
TRBV11-2	TRBJ2-1	CASSLTRDEQFF
TRBV6-5	TRBJ1-6	CASSFGTVNNSPLHF
TRBV4-2	TRBJ1-6	CASSHNGRALADSPLHF
TRBV6-4	TRBJ2-7	CASKGGADSYEQYF
TRBV10-3	TRBJ1-2	CAISGGGTPSSNYGYTF
TRBV9	TRBJ2-3	CASSVAKTGVGADTQYF
TRBV19	TRBJ2-2	CASSPPGQGNTGELFF
TRBV4-3	TRBJ1-4	CASSQDRGHEKLFF
TRBV7-9	TRBJ2-7	CASTLGYEQYF
TRBV29-1	TRBJ2-7	CSVEVIGRGPGQYF
TRBV27	TRBJ1-2	CASSPSSGDYGYTF
TRBV5-4	TRBJ2-1	CASSPWQVYNEQFF
TRBV5-3	TRBJ2-5	CARSFSGETQYF
TRBV5-4	TRBJ1-1	CASSLVGPNTEAFF
TRBV2	TRBJ1-3	CASRPYRGTIYF
TRBV29-1	TRBJ2-5	CSVEVGETQYF
TRBV13	TRBJ2-1	CASSSNGPRGGGTYNEQFF
TRBV30	TRBJ2-7	CAWSDRVSSYEQYF
TRBV29-1	TRBJ2-3	CSSRGDSDTQYF
TRBV7-9	TRBJ2-7	CASSLDRGSYEQYF
TRBV19	TRBJ2-2	CASKLRGGTGELFF
TRBV5-1	TRBJ1-2	CASSPFTSPPFYGYTF
TRBV21-1	TRBJ1-2	CAVRRGGVHYGYTF